Listed here are 21 T cell receptor beta chains from one sample, sequenced in a study of technical replicates of blood from four donors. Clones were read by immunoSEQ multiplex PCR, and TCRdb kept only the in-frame ones, dropping some. The table shows tens of thousands of clones, with 95% to 96% occurring only once. The sample comprised T cells isolated from PBMCs. These receptors originate from a human donor in good health.

CDR3 protein: CASSQDNTDTQYF. In nucleotides, the CDR3 is TGCGCCAGCAGCCAAGACAACACAGATACGCAGTATTTT. The chain uses TRBV4-3 and TRBJ2-3; no definite D call. Germline-derived CDR1 and CDR2 are LGHNA and YSLEER. The CDR3 sequence is 13 residues long. V lost 0 bases and J lost 2, with 3 bases in between.

The chain uses TRBV18 and TRBJ1-5, with TRBD1 as a possible D gene (5 bases). This CDR3 has 14 residues. Per germline, CDR1 KGHSH and CDR2 LQKENI. With 3 bases removed from V and 7 bases from J, the gap between germline ends came to 13 bases. The CDR3 DNA is TGTGCCAGCTCACCGCGGGGGGGGGACCAGCCCCAGCATTTT. Amino acids: CASSPRGGDQPQHF.

The CDR3 nucleotides are TGTGCCAGCAGGTTTAGAGAGCGGGAGGTAACAGATACGCAGTATTTT. Residues: CASRFREREVTDTQYF. The V and J genes are TRBV28 and TRBJ2-3; TRBD2 aligns across 9 bases. CDR1 and CDR2 (germline): MDHEN, SYDVKM. After removal of 6 bases from V and 3 bases from J, the junction contained 10 bases not matched to a gene. CDR3 length: 16 amino acids.

The rearrangement links TRBV5-1 to TRBJ1-2; TRBD1 aligns across 7 bases. The germline V gene encodes CDR1 SGHRS and CDR2 YFSETQ. V lost 4 bases to trimming and J lost 3 bases; unmatched junction nucleotides: 3. The length of the CDR3 is 13 residues. This CDR3 is CASSPDRDYGYTF. CDR3 in DNA: TGCGCCAGCAGCCCAGACAGGGACTATGGCTACACCTTC.

The chain recombines TRBV18 with TRBJ1-4; D is unresolved. This CDR3 has 15 amino acids. Looked up from germline, CDR1 is KGHSH and CDR2 is LQKENI. Trimming pared 6 bases from V and 3 bases from J, leaving 14 bases between. CDR3 protein: CASSPFGGPNEKLFF. DNA of the CDR3: TGTGCCAGCTCGCCTTTCGGAGGTCCTAATGAAAAACTGTTTTTT. Full variable domain (remainder filled in from reference TRBV18 and TRBJ1-4): NAGVMQNPRHLVRRRGQEARLRCSPMKGHSHVYWYRQLPEEGLKFMVYLQKENIIDESGMPKERFSAEFPKEGPSILRIQQVVRGDSAAYFCASSPFGGPNEKLFFGSGTQLSVL.

This clone appeared once. The chain joins TRBV7-8 to TRBJ2-6, with a tentative D call TRBD1 (7 bases). Germline-derived CDR1 and CDR2 are SGHVS and FQNEAQ. Trimming stripped 0 bases from V and 2 bases from J, with 8 bases between. The CDR3 loop spans 16 amino acids. The CDR3 sequence is CASSLARGAGANVLTF. The CDR3 DNA follows: TGTGCCAGCAGCTTAGCCAGGGGGGCTGGGGCCAACGTCCTGACTTTC.

The gene calls are TRBV11-3 and TRBJ2-3; D might be TRBD2 (6 bases). The CDR3 totals 13 residues. CDR1 and CDR2 (germline): SGHNT, YENEEA. V was cut by 1 base and J by 8 bases, with 10 bases left in between. Here the CDR3 reads CASSLAHGGTQYF. As DNA, the CDR3 is TGTGCCAGCAGCTTAGCCCACGGGGGTACGCAGTATTTT. The complete variable domain, with remaining parts taken from reference TRBV11-3 and TRBJ2-3, reads EAGVVQSPRYKIIEKKQPVAFWCNPISGHNTLYWYLQNLGQGPELLIRYENEEAVDDSQLPKDRFSAERLKGVDSTLKIQPAELGDSAVYLCASSLAHGGTQYFGPGTRLTVL.

The count of this clone is one. V is TRBV4-1 and J is TRBJ2-5; D unresolved. The length of the CDR3 is 15 residues. The V and J ends lost 0 bases and 5 bases respectively, with 13 bases between them. Per the germline V gene, CDR1 is MGHRA and CDR2 is YSYEKL. CDR3 nucleotide sequence: TGCGCCAGCAGCCAAGATGGTCACTTGTCGGAGACCCAGTACTTC. Translated: CASSQDGHLSETQYF.

The chain joins TRBV30 to TRBJ2-1, with a tentative D call TRBD1 (7 bases). This CDR3 contains 13 residues. Germline values: CDR1 GTSNPN, CDR2 SVGIG (reference sequence). Trimming shortened V by 4 bases and J by 7 bases, and 14 bases separated the two germline ends. The CDR3 DNA sequence: TGTGCCTGGACAGGGGGGATAGGTAATGAGCAGTTCTTC. Its translation is CAWTGGIGNEQFF.

This clone was seen a single time. V and J are TRBV28 and TRBJ2-6; the D gene is possibly TRBD2 (5 bases). In germline, CDR1 is MDHEN, CDR2 SYDVKM. There are 18 residues in the CDR3. V lost 6 bases, J lost 0 bases, and 18 bases lay in between. CDR3 region: CASSEPVGILSGANVLTF. CDR3 in DNA: TGTGCCAGCAGCGAGCCGGTCGGGATTCTCTCTGGGGCCAACGTCCTGACTTTC.

The chain carries TRBV4-1 and TRBJ1-1; unclear D gene. Trimming took 0 bases from V and 1 from J, leaving 3 bases between them. Germline-derived CDR1 and CDR2 are MGHRA and YSYEKL. CDR3 length: 13 amino acids. As DNA, the CDR3 is TGCGCCAGCAGCCAAGAGAGGAACACTGAAGCTTTCTTT. It is translated as CASSQERNTEAFF.

This sequence joins TRBV9 and TRBJ1-2, with D perhaps matching TRBD1 (6 bases). The V and J ends lost 0 bases and 0 bases respectively, with 9 bases between them. The CDR3 contains 15 residues. Germline loops: CDR1 SGDLS, CDR2 YYNGEE. CDR3 nucleotide sequence: TGTGCCAGCAGCGTAGGACAGGCAGCTAACTATGGCTACACCTTC. This encodes CASSVGQAANYGYTF.

J is TRBJ1-2 and V is TRBV28, with a weak D call TRBD1 (6 bases). The CDR3 extends over 13 amino acids. V was trimmed by 3 bases and J by 3 bases, leaving 8 bases between them. From germline, CDR1 is MDHEN and CDR2 SYDVKM. The CDR3 here is CASSLTGYYGYTF. The CDR3 coding sequence is TGTGCCAGCAGTTTGACAGGATACTATGGCTACACCTTC.

The V and J genes are TRBV2 and TRBJ1-1; D is unresolved. The CDR3 has 13 amino acids. Germline V gene lookup returns CDR1 SNHLY and CDR2 FYNNEI. The ends were cut back, 2 bases at V and 8 bases at J, with 12 bases in the middle. The CDR3 loop reads CASSESPTQEAFF. CDR3 coding DNA: TGTGCCAGCAGTGAATCTCCCACTCAAGAAGCTTTCTTT.

The gene calls are TRBV19 and TRBJ2-3; possible D gene TRBD2, 5 bases. The germline CDR1 and CDR2 sequences are LNHDA and SQIVND (reference sequence). The V and J ends lost 5 bases and 0 bases respectively, with 12 bases between them. The CDR3 totals 15 residues. CDR3 sequence: CASSSRGSSTDTQYF. In DNA, the CDR3 is TGTGCCAGTAGTTCCCGGGGTTCTAGCACAGATACGCAGTATTTT. Supplemented by reference TRBV19 and TRBJ2-3, the full variable domain reads DGGITQSPKYLFRKEGQNVTLSCEQNLNHDAMYWYRQDPGQGLRLIYYSQIVNDFQKGDIAEGYSVSREKKESFPLTVTSAQKNPTAFYLCASSSRGSSTDTQYFGPGTRLTVL.

The rearrangement uses TRBV27 and TRBJ2-7; 7 bases are shared with TRBD1. The junction had 7 bases not matched to a gene; V was cut back by 5 bases and J by 3 bases. The CDR3 extends over 14 amino acids. Germline V gene sequence: CDR1 MNHEY, CDR2 SMNVEV (reference sequence). The CDR3 coding sequence is TGTGCCAGCAGTCCCGGGACAGAGGACTACGAGCAGTACTTC. Residues: CASSPGTEDYEQYF.

As to this clone: The junction and the germline gene differ at one end; a read error may be behind it. The chain recombines TRBV6-1 with TRBJ2-4; 8 positions match TRBD1. The CDR3 length is 15 residues. Germline V gene lookup returns CDR1 MNHNS and CDR2 SASEGT. The CDR3 here is CASLLYGTGLNLRNF. The CDR3 bases are TGTGCCAGCCTTCTTTACGGGACAGGTCTTAATCTAAGAAACTTC.

The V call is TRBV9, the J call TRBJ2-5; D is perhaps TRBD2 (6 bases). Germline-derived CDR1 and CDR2 are SGDLS and YYNGEE. Deletions cut 7 bases from V and 1 base from J, with 11 bases between. The length of the CDR3 is 13 residues. As DNA, the CDR3 is TGTGCCAGCGGAGGGGCAGCCCAAGAGACCCAGTACTTC. Its protein product is CASGGAAQETQYF.

The V call is TRBV18, the J call TRBJ2-7, with 7 bases that match TRBD1. The ends lost 2 bases at V and 3 bases at J; junction bases unmatched: 7. The CDR3 has 15 residues. Germline-derived CDR1 and CDR2 are KGHSH and LQKENI. This CDR3 reads CASSPTYGTVYEQYF. CDR3 coding DNA: TGTGCCAGCTCACCAACCTATGGGACAGTCTACGAGCAGTACTTC.

This clone has just a few counts. The chain couples TRBV5-1 to TRBJ2-1; D is ambiguous. The CDR3 has 14 amino acids. Trimming removed 4 bases from V and 0 bases from J, with 8 bases in between. From germline, CDR1 is SGHRS and CDR2 YFSETQ. The CDR3 DNA reads as TGCGCCAGCAGCCCGGTTAGCTCCTACAATGAGCAGTTCTTC. Its translation: CASSPVSSYNEQFF.

V usage is TRBV5-1 and J usage is TRBJ2-7, with D possibly TRBD2 on 6 matching bases. There are 14 residues in the CDR3. Germline-derived CDR1 and CDR2 are SGHRS and YFSETQ. Trimming pared 4 bases from V and 2 bases from J, leaving 13 bases between. The CDR3 here is CASSLLANAYEQYF. The CDR3 coding sequence is TGCGCCAGCAGCCTTCTAGCGAATGCCTACGAGCAGTACTTC.